What follows are 13 T cell receptor beta chains derived from one specimen sequenced in a study of cytomegalovirus exposure and HLA in healthy donors. The PCR was carried out with 60 Vbeta primers and 13 Jbeta primers. Method: immunoSEQ multiplex PCR; TCRdb's copy keeps in-frame clones and lacks some. The sample carries 150,000 to 200,000 clones, roughly 60% recorded once. Sequences were obtained from PBMCs. These receptors came from a man aged 40-49 years in good health and CMV-seronegative.

V and J are TRBV15 and TRBJ2-3, with 9 bases lining up with TRBD1. Trimming at V came to 4 bases and at J to 5 bases, leaving 7 bases not matched to a gene. The CDR3 is 15 amino acids. Germline V CDR1 and CDR2: LNHNV, YYDKDF (reference sequence). CDR3 in DNA: TGTGCCACCAGCACTCACAGGGGGCTGATAGATACGCAGTATTTT. Its translation: CATSTHRGLIDTQYF. Variable domain in full (rest from reference TRBV15 and TRBJ2-3): DAMVIQNPRYQVTQFGKPVTLSCSQTLNHNVMYWYQQKSSQAPKLLFHYYDKDFNNEADTPDNFQSRRPNTSFCFLDIRSPGLGDTAMYLCATSTHRGLIDTQYFGPGTRLTVL.

This clone was observed a few times. The chain employs TRBV2 and TRBJ2-4; no definite D call. V was cut by 7 bases and J by 0 bases, with 10 bases left in between. The CDR3 is 14 amino acids. CDR1 and CDR2 (germline): SNHLY, FYNNEI. Here the CDR3 reads CASNPVLAKNIQYF. CDR3 sequence (DNA): TGTGCCAGCAATCCGGTCCTAGCCAAAAACATTCAGTACTTC.

This chain joins TRBV5-1 and TRBJ1-4; D call uncertain. This CDR3 has 15 amino acids. V was shortened by 2 bases and J by 0 bases, with 8 bases between the two germline ends. Germline assignment: CDR1 SGHRS and CDR2 YFSETQ. The CDR3 region has the DNA TGCGCCAGCAGCTTAGCCGGGACAACTAATGAAAAACTGTTTTTT. This encodes CASSLAGTTNEKLFF.

The chain combines TRBV15 with TRBJ2-7; 8 nucleotides match TRBD2. Germline CDR1 is LNHNV and CDR2 is YYDKDF (reference sequence). The J segment lost 3 bases and the V segment lost 4 bases, leaving 11 bases of the junction unmatched. This CDR3 region has 16 residues. The CDR3 coding sequence is TGTGCCACCAGCAATCTGGGGGCTAGCGGGCGCTACGAGCAGTACTTC. Translation: CATSNLGASGRYEQYF.

The chain couples TRBV5-6 to TRBJ2-5; 8 nucleotides match TRBD1. The V gene's germline CDR1 is SGHDT and CDR2 YYEEEE. This CDR3 is 15 amino acids long. The trim removed 4 bases at V and 5 bases at J, leaving 10 bases unmatched. CDR3 sequence: CASSPDRVGGETQYF. Here the CDR3 DNA reads TGTGCCAGCAGCCCGGACAGGGTAGGGGGGGAGACCCAGTACTTC.

V and J are TRBV4-3 and TRBJ2-1; 11 nucleotides line up with TRBD2. CDR3 length: 19 amino acids. The germline V gene encodes CDR1 LGHNA and CDR2 YSLEER. J lost 8 bases, V lost 0 bases, and 15 bases had no gene match. The CDR3 DNA follows: TGCGCCAGCAGCCAAGAATTCGCCTTTAGCGGGAGGGCCGGAGATGAGCAGTTCTTC. This codes for CASSQEFAFSGRAGDEQFF.

The J gene is TRBJ2-5, the V gene TRBV7-8, with 11 bases fitting TRBD1. The J call may be faulty, since TRBJ2-7 better matches the DNA end. The CDR3 has 15 residues. Germline CDR1 SGHVS, CDR2 FQNEAQ. The CDR3 DNA sequence: TGTGCCAGCAGCTCCGGACAGGGGGCTGCCTACGAGCAGTACTTC. Its translation: CASSSGQGAAYEQYF.

V usage is TRBV28 and J usage is TRBJ2-7; TRBD1 agrees at 9 bases. The CDR3 loop spans 14 amino acids. The V segment lost 4 bases and the J segment 4 bases; nucleotides outside the gene matches: 5. Per the germline V gene, CDR1 is MDHEN and CDR2 is SYDVKM. In DNA, the CDR3 is TGTGCCAGCAGTTCAGGGGACAGGGTTTACGAGCAGTACTTC. It specifies CASSSGDRVYEQYF.

The chain joins TRBV19 to TRBJ2-3, with 9 bases fitting TRBD1. V lost 4 bases to trimming and J lost 4 bases; unmatched junction nucleotides: 9. CDR1 is LNHDA, CDR2 SQIVND, per germline (reference sequence). This CDR3 spans 16 amino acids. The CDR3 region is CASSTPGQGISDTQYF. The DNA for the CDR3 is TGTGCCAGTAGTACCCCGGGACAGGGTATTTCAGATACGCAGTATTTT.

The V and J genes are TRBV7-9 and TRBJ2-3; perhaps TRBD1 as D (5 bases). V was trimmed by 1 base and J by 2 bases, leaving 10 bases between them. The CDR3 is made up of 15 amino acids. Germline CDR1 and CDR2: SEHNR and FQNEAQ (reference sequence). CDR3 coding DNA: TGTGCCAGCAGCTTAGAGAGACAGAACACAGATACGCAGTATTTT. It codes for CASSLERQNTDTQYF.

This chain links TRBV4-2 with TRBJ1-3, with 11 bases lining up with TRBD1. The CDR3 consists of 21 residues. Germline V gene lookup returns CDR1 LGHNA and CDR2 YNFKEQ. After removal of 4 bases from V and 0 bases from J, the junction contained 17 bases not matched to a gene. Written as DNA, the CDR3 is TGTGCCAGCAGCCCGCACAATAGGGACAGGGGGTACCCACCCTCTGGAAACACCATATATTTT. Its protein product is CASSPHNRDRGYPPSGNTIYF.

This clone was counted between two and nine times. The V gene is TRBV15, the J gene TRBJ2-7; weak D call: TRBD1 (6 bases). Trimming removed 9 bases at V and 2 bases at J, with 14 bases between. CDR1 and CDR2 (germline): LNHNV, YYDKDF (reference sequence). CDR3 size: 13 residues. The CDR3 sequence: CATFPQGTYEQYF. As DNA, the CDR3 is TGTGCCACATTCCCTCAGGGGACCTACGAGCAGTACTTC.

The gene calls are TRBV30 and TRBJ1-3, with unresolved D. V shed 3 bases and J shed 2 bases, with 8 bases lying between them. This CDR3 region has 13 residues. Germline V gene sequence: CDR1 GTSNPN, CDR2 SVGIG (reference sequence). As DNA, the CDR3 is TGTGCCTGGAGCACGGGGACTGGAAACACCATATATTTT. This gives the protein CAWSTGTGNTIYF.